This TCR beta chain was sequenced during a study of radiation and T cells in renal cell carcinoma. Findings of the study overall: Top tumor clonotypes rose in blood 2 weeks post-radiation, then contracted.

The CDR3 has 15 amino acids. CDR1 and CDR2 (germline): SGHRS, YFSETQ. Deletions cut 0 bases from V and 0 bases from J, with 9 bases between. Concerning this clone itself: The antigen is unknown.

Assay used: immunoSEQ multiplex PCR; TCRdb lists only in-frame clones, some missing. This table holds approximately 65,000 clones, around 80% found once. Stated time point: blood 4 weeks post-SBRT, at nephrectomy. As for treatment: 15 Gy SBRT to primary tumor, nephrectomy 4 weeks later. Nephrectomy followed 15 Gy stereotactic body radiation by 4 weeks. The patient's renal cell carcinoma had clear cell pathology. Sequenced here: blood, sampled from a patient whose treatment included radiotherapy and nephrectomy. The gene calls are TRBV5-1 and TRBJ1-1, with D perhaps matching TRBD1 (5 bases). The receptor was isolated from a man between 60 and 75 years old with renal cell carcinoma. The CDR3 sequence: CASSLEAGMNTEAFF. DNA for the CDR3: TGCGCCAGCAGCTTGGAGGCAGGGATGAACACTGAAGCTTTCTTT. Combining the CDR3 with reference TRBV5-1 and TRBJ1-1 gives the whole variable domain KAGVTQTPRYLIKTRGQQVTLSCSPISGHRSVSWYQQTPGQGLQFLFEYFSETQRNKGNFPGRFSGRQFSNSRSEMNVSTLELGDSALYLCASSLEAGMNTEAFFGQGTRLTVV.